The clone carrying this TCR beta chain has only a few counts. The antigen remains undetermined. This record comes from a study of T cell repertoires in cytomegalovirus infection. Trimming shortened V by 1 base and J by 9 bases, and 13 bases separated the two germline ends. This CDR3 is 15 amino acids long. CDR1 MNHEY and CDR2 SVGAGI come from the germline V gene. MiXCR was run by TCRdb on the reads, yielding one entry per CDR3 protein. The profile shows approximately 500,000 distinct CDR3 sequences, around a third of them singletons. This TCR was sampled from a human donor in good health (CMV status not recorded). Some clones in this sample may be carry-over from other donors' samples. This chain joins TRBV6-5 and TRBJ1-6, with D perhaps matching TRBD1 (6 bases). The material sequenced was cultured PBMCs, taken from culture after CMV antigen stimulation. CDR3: CASSYFGGNGSPLHF. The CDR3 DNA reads TGTGCCAGCAGTTACTTTGGGGGCAACGGTTCACCCCTCCACTTT.